This TCR beta chain derives from a study of cytomegalovirus exposure and HLA in healthy donors. Study at large: About 85 million unique TCR sequences came from HLA-typed donors in an early release. Overall study results and limits: It was taken for granted in presence/absence analyses that sequencing depth across donors was roughly uniform. A few of the chains that were CMV-associated were confirmed in vitro to be specific for CMV antigens. TCR beta chains associated with HLA were, in a later analysis, more clonally expanded than equally common others.

The PCR contained 60 Vbeta and 13 Jbeta primers. The repertoire was sequenced with immunoSEQ multiplex PCR; TCRdb's copy has only in-frame clones and lacks some. The sample lists about 130,000 clones, around 80% occurring once. This CDR3 spans 16 amino acids. Germline values: CDR1 SGHDT, CDR2 YYEEEE. As regards this clone: Antigen unknown. The junction shows a germline mismatch at one end, possibly a read error.

The clonotype comes from a man aged 30-40 years in good health and CMV-seronegative. The genes are TRBV5-6 and TRBJ2-7; 8 bases align to TRBD1. Sequencing was performed on PBMCs. DNA of the CDR3: TGTGCCAGCAGCTTCTCTTACAGGGGGGCGCCCGACGAGCGGTACTTC. Protein product: CASSFSYRGAPDERYF.